A single sample gave rise to the 21 T cell receptor beta chains below, sequenced in a study of blood T cell repertoires in COVID-19. The table came from immunoSEQ multiplex PCR; TCRdb's copy has only in-frame clones and leaves some out. The sample records around 220,000 clones, about nine tenths being singletons. Material for sequencing was PBMCs or T cells enriched from blood (not recorded which). These receptor sequences come from a woman under 30 who had recovered from COVID-19.

The V and J genes are TRBV9 and TRBJ1-3, with TRBD1 identical over 10 bases. The germline V gene has CDR1 SGDLS and CDR2 YYNGEE. Trimming took 3 bases from V and 1 from J; bases not matched to a gene: 1. The CDR3 is 15 residues long. The CDR3 DNA follows: TGTGCCAGCAGCGGACAGGGGGCATCTGGAAACACCATATATTTT. It specifies CASSGQGASGNTIYF.

The V call is TRBV5-4, the J call TRBJ2-5, with D perhaps TRBD2 (6 bases). V dropped 5 bases and J dropped 1 base, with 12 bases sitting between them. Germline V CDR1 and CDR2: SGHNT, YYREEE (reference sequence). The CDR3 loop spans 14 amino acids. For the CDR3, the DNA is TGTGCCAGCAGGCTTGCGGGACGCCAAGAGACCCAGTACTTC. It yields the protein CASRLAGRQETQYF.

The gene calls are TRBV7-2 and TRBJ1-2, with D perhaps TRBD1 (6 bases). Germline CDR1 SGHTA, CDR2 FQGNSA. CDR3 size: 15 residues. V lost 0 bases to trimming and J lost 5 bases, with 13 bases between them. CDR3 DNA sequence: TGTGCCAGCAGCTTAGCAGGCGGACAGACTTATGGCTACACCTTC. Translation: CASSLAGGQTYGYTF. Combining the CDR3 with reference TRBV7-2 and TRBJ1-2 gives the whole variable domain GAGVSQSPSNKVTEKGKDVELRCDPISGHTALYWYRQSLGQGLEFLIYFQGNSAPDKSGLPSDRFSAERTGGSVSTLTIQRTQQEDSAVYLCASSLAGGQTYGYTFGSGTRLTVV.

The V and J genes are TRBV5-1 and TRBJ2-2, with D possibly TRBD2 on 6 matching bases. Trimming left V 0 bases short and J 2 bases short, with 17 bases between. This CDR3 is built from 18 residues. CDR1 is SGHRS, CDR2 YFSETQ, per germline. CDR3 nucleotides: TGCGCCAGCAGCTTGGATGGAGGGGTCCGGGTCAACACCGGGGAGCTGTTTTTT. It translates to CASSLDGGVRVNTGELFF.

The chain is built from TRBV13 and TRBJ2-6; 8 nucleotides match TRBD1. V lost 11 bases, J lost 4 bases, and 13 bases stayed unmatched. The CDR3 extends over 16 amino acids. The germline CDR1 and CDR2 sequences are PRHDT and FYEKMQ (reference sequence). DNA of the CDR3: TGTGCCTGTCGTGGCAGGGGGCGTAAGGGGGCCAACGTCCTGACTTTC. This codes for CACRGRGRKGANVLTF.

This clone showed up just a few times. V gene TRBV7-2 combines with J gene TRBJ1-2, with 9 bases aligning to TRBD1. Germline V lookup: CDR1 SGHTA, CDR2 FQGNSA. Trimming removed 0 bases from V and 6 bases from J; junction bases left unmatched: 5. This CDR3 comprises 15 residues. The CDR3 protein is CASSLARDRVDGYTF. CDR3 sequence (DNA): TGTGCCAGCAGCTTAGCCCGGGACAGGGTAGATGGCTACACCTTC.

This clone has just one count. The chain couples TRBV18 to TRBJ1-5; a weak D match, TRBD1 (5 bases). The CDR3 length is 13 residues. Trimming removed 4 bases at V and 4 bases at J, with 8 bases between. Germline V gene data show CDR1 as KGHSH and CDR2 as LQKENI. Here the CDR3 reads CASSRDRNQPQHF. CDR3 DNA: TGTGCCAGCTCACGCGACAGAAATCAGCCCCAGCATTTT.

V is TRBV5-6 and J is TRBJ2-7, with D tentatively TRBD2 (6 bases). Germline V gene sequence: CDR1 SGHDT, CDR2 YYEEEE. V lost 6 bases to trimming and J lost 3 bases, with 13 bases between them. There are 13 residues in the CDR3. The CDR3 coding sequence is TGTGCCAGCACAGTAATCGGGGGCTACGAGCAGTACTTC. Its translation: CASTVIGGYEQYF.

The chain is built from TRBV7-3 and TRBJ2-3, with TRBD1 matching over 7 bases. Trimming removed 3 bases from V and 6 bases from J; junction bases left unmatched: 6. CDR3 size: 14 residues. Per the germline V gene, CDR1 is SGHTA and CDR2 is FQGTGA. Written as DNA, the CDR3 is TGTGCCAGCAGCTTTACAGGGGCGGGTGATACGCAGTATTTT. It encodes CASSFTGAGDTQYF.

V and J are TRBV12-3 or TRBV12-4 and TRBJ2-1; TRBD1 might be the D (6 bases). The CDR3 runs to 13 residues. V was clipped by 3 bases and J by 8 bases, with 11 bases between them. The CDR3 sequence is CASSFLKGDEQFF. The DNA of the CDR3 is TGTGCCAGCAGTTTCCTGAAGGGGGATGAGCAGTTCTTC.

The chain is built from TRBV3-1 (or the pseudogene TRBV3-2) and TRBJ1-6; D remains ambiguous. This CDR3 is 13 amino acids long. Germline V gene data show CDR1 as LGHDT and CDR2 as YNNKEL (reference sequence). Trimming stripped 6 bases from V and 6 bases from J, with 9 bases between. CDR3: CASRGLLNSPLHF. The CDR3 DNA follows: TGTGCCAGCAGGGGCTTGCTTAATTCACCCCTCCACTTT.

The chain couples TRBV9 to TRBJ1-6; TRBD1 agrees at 9 bases. Germline V lookup: CDR1 SGDLS, CDR2 YYNGEE. The junction had 4 bases not matched to a gene; V was cut back by 0 bases and J by 9 bases. The length of the CDR3 is 15 residues. The CDR3 nucleotides are TGTGCCAGCAGCGTAGAGGGACAGGGTGCTTCACCCCTCCACTTT. It encodes CASSVEGQGASPLHF. The full variable domain, rest sourced from reference TRBV9 and TRBJ1-6, is DSGVTQTPKHLITATGQRVTLRCSPRSGDLSVYWYQQSLDQGLQFLIQYYNGEERAKGNILERFSAQQFPDLHSELNLSSLELGDSALYFCASSVEGQGASPLHFGNGTRLTVT.

V usage is TRBV3-1 (or the pseudogene TRBV3-2) and J usage is TRBJ1-3; 8 bases are a match to TRBD1. Germline V gene sequence: CDR1 LGHDT, CDR2 YNNKEL (reference sequence). The CDR3 has 16 amino acids. V lost 1 base to trimming and J lost 1 base; unmatched junction nucleotides: 3. CDR3 sequence (DNA): TGTGCCAGCAGCCAAGGGGACAGGCTATCTGGAAACACCATATATTTT. This encodes CASSQGDRLSGNTIYF.

This rearrangement joins TRBV7-2 to TRBJ1-3; D is ambiguous. Trimming shortened V by 6 bases and J by 1 base, and 7 bases separated the two germline ends. The CDR3 contains 13 residues. Germline CDR1 SGHTA, CDR2 FQGNSA. CDR3 sequence (DNA): TGTGCCAGCAGTGCGGTATCTGGAAACACCATATATTTT. Protein sequence: CASSAVSGNTIYF. The complete variable domain, with remaining parts taken from reference TRBV7-2 and TRBJ1-3, reads GAGVSQSPSNKVTEKGKDVELRCDPISGHTALYWYRQSLGQGLEFLIYFQGNSAPDKSGLPSDRFSAERTGGSVSTLTIQRTQQEDSAVYLCASSAVSGNTIYFGEGSWLTVV.

This chain links TRBV4-1 with TRBJ2-3; 11 bases match TRBD2. Germline-derived CDR1 and CDR2 are MGHRA and YSYEKL. The CDR3 is made up of 17 amino acids. V was clipped by 0 bases and J by 1 base; unmatched bases: 3. The CDR3 region has the DNA TGCGCCAGCAGCCAAGAAGGGGGACTAGCGGGCACAGATACGCAGTATTTT. Encoded protein: CASSQEGGLAGTDTQYF.

The genes are TRBV11-2 and TRBJ1-1; 7 bases agree with TRBD1. Germline values: CDR1 SGHAT, CDR2 FQNNGV. There are 13 residues in the CDR3. The J segment lost 7 bases and the V segment lost 4 bases, leaving 6 bases of the junction unmatched. The CDR3 protein is CASSSNRGGEAFF. The CDR3 nucleotides read TGTGCCAGCAGCTCTAACAGGGGTGGTGAAGCTTTCTTT. Based on the CDR3 plus reference TRBV11-2 and TRBJ1-1, the full variable domain is EAGVAQSPRYKIIEKRQSVAFWCNPISGHATLYWYQQILGQGPKLLIQFQNNGVVDDSQLPKDRFSAERLKGVDSTLKIQPAKLEDSAVYLCASSSNRGGEAFFGQGTRLTVV.

The genes are TRBV2 and TRBJ1-4, with TRBD1 matching over 7 bases. Germline lookup yields CDR1 SNHLY and CDR2 FYNNEI. V was pared by 7 bases and J by 8 bases, with 4 bases of the junction left unmatched. The length of the CDR3 is 12 residues. The CDR3 loop reads CASTSGGEKLFF. In DNA form, the CDR3 reads TGTGCCAGCACTTCAGGGGGGGAAAAACTGTTTTTT. Drawing the rest from reference TRBV2 and TRBJ1-4, the complete variable domain is EPEVTQTPSHQVTQMGQEVILRCVPISNHLYFYWYRQILGQKVEFLVSFYNNEISEKSEIFDDQFSVERPDGSNFTLKIRSTKLEDSAMYFCASTSGGEKLFFGSGTQLSVL.

CDR3 bases: TGTGCCAGCAGCCTACGCATAGCGGGCAGCACAGATACGCAGTATTTT. Translating it yields CASSLRIAGSTDTQYF. The V gene is TRBV7-8, the J gene TRBJ2-3, with 7 bases identical to TRBD2. The CDR3 runs to 16 residues. Trimming took 5 bases from V and 0 from J; bases not matched to a gene: 8. Germline lookup yields CDR1 SGHVS and CDR2 FQNEAQ.

The genes are TRBV7-9 and TRBJ1-2; 9 bases map to TRBD1. The CDR3 spans 14 residues. With 8 bases clipped from V and 4 bases from J, the junction kept 8 bases outside the gene matches. Germline CDR1 and CDR2: SEHNR and FQNEAQ (reference sequence). The CDR3 loop is CASPDRGALYGYTF. In DNA, the CDR3 is TGTGCCAGCCCTGACAGGGGGGCCCTCTATGGCTACACCTTC. The entire variable domain, with the rest obtained from reference TRBV7-9 and TRBJ1-2, is as follows: DTGVSQNPRHKITKRGQNVTFRCDPISEHNRLYWYRQTLGQGPEFLTYFQNEAQLEKSRLLSDRFSAERPKGSFSTLEIQRTEQGDSAMYLCASPDRGALYGYTFGSGTRLTVV.

A single count supports this clone. This sequence joins TRBV4-1 and TRBJ1-2; 7 nucleotides align to TRBD1. V lost 0 bases to trimming and J lost 8 bases; unmatched junction nucleotides: 18. The CDR3 runs to 18 residues. CDR1 is MGHRA and CDR2 is YSYEKL in the germline V gene. The CDR3 nucleotides are TGCGCCAGCAGCCAAGACGCACCGGGACAGAAGATATCTATAGGCTACACCTTC. Residues: CASSQDAPGQKISIGYTF.

This CDR3 reads CAIPGQGELSEKLFF. DNA of the CDR3: TGCGCCATTCCGGGACAGGGCGAACTGAGTGAAAAACTGTTTTTT. The chain is built from TRBV10-1 and TRBJ1-4; 9 bases map to TRBD1. Per the germline V gene, CDR1 is WNHNN and CDR2 is SYGVQD (reference sequence). With 10 bases clipped from V and 7 bases from J, the junction kept 13 bases outside the gene matches. The CDR3 length is 15 residues.